The following is a T cell receptor beta chain sequence with its context. Its antigen remains unknown. The data stem from a study of shared clonotypes between healthy human individuals. The study's findings and limits: Among non-shared clonotypes, generation probabilities were lower than among those shared by all four donors.

Negatively enriched CD4+ T cells were divided by CD45RA into naive and memory. TCRdb's copy holds only in-frame clones and misses some; the assay was immunoSEQ multiplex PCR. The sample consists of more than 2 million clones, roughly 95% of them appearing once. Trimming removed 0 bases at V and 7 bases at J, with 12 bases between. Germline CDR1 and CDR2: SGHRS and YFSETQ. This CDR3 spans 14 amino acids. This rearrangement joins TRBV5-1 to TRBJ2-3; D possibly corresponds to TRBD1 (5 bases). This TCR was sampled from a man aged 18-30 years in good health. Sequenced: naive CD4+ T cells sorted from blood. Subset noted: CD45RA+ positively selected. The CDR3 protein is CASSLAQGTHTQYF. CDR3 coding DNA: TGCGCCAGCAGCTTGGCTCAGGGTACACATACGCAGTATTTT.